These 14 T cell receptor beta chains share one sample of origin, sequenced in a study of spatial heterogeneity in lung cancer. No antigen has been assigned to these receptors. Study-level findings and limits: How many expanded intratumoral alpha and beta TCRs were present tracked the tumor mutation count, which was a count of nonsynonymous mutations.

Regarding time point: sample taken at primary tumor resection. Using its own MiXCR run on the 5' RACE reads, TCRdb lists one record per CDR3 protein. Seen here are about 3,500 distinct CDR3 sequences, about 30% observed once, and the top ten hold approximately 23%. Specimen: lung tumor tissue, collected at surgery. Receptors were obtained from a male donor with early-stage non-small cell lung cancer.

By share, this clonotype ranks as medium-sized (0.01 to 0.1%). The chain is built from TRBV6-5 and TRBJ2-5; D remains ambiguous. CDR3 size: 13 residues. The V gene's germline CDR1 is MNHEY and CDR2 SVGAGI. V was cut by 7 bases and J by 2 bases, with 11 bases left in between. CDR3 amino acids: CASNSQAQETQYF. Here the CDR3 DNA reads TGTGCCAGCAACTCGCAGGCACAAGAGACCCAGTACTTC.

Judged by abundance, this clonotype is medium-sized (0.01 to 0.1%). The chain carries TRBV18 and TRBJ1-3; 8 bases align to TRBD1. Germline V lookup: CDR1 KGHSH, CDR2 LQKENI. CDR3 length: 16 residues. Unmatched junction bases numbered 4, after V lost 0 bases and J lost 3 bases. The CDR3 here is CASSPPQGARGNTIYF. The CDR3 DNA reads TGTGCCAGCTCACCACCGCAGGGGGCGCGTGGAAACACCATATATTTT.

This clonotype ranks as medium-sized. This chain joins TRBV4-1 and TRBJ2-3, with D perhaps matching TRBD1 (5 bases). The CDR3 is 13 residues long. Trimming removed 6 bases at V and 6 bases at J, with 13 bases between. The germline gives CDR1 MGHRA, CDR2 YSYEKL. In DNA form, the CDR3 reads TGCGCCAGCAGTCCCCCTGGGGCGGATACGCAGTATTTT. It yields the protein CASSPPGADTQYF.

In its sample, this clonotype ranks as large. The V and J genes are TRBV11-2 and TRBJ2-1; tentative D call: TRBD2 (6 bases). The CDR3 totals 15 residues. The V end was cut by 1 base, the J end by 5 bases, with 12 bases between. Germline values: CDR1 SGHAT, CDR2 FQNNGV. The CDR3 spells CASSLVPSDNNEQFF. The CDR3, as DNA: TGTGCCAGCAGCTTAGTTCCTAGCGACAACAATGAGCAGTTCTTC. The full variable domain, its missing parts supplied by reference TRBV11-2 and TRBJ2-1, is EAGVAQSPRYKIIEKRQSVAFWCNPISGHATLYWYQQILGQGPKLLIQFQNNGVVDDSQLPKDRFSAERLKGVDSTLKIQPAKLEDSAVYLCASSLVPSDNNEQFFGPGTRLTVL.

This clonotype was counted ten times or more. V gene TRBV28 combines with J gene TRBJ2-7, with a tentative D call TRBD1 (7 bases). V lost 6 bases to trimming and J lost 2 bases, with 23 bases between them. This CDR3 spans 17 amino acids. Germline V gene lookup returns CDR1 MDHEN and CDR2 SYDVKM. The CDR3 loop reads CASSLLMGGQPTYEQYF. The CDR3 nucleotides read TGTGCCAGCAGCCTCCTAATGGGGGGACAGCCTACCTACGAGCAGTACTTC.

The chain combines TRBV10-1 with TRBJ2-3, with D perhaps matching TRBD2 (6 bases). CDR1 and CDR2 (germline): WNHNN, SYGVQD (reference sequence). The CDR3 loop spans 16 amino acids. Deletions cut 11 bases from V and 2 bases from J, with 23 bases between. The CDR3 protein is CAGCGGTPLTTDTQYF. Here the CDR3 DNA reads TGCGCCGGGTGCGGCGGGACCCCCCTGACCACAGATACGCAGTATTTT.

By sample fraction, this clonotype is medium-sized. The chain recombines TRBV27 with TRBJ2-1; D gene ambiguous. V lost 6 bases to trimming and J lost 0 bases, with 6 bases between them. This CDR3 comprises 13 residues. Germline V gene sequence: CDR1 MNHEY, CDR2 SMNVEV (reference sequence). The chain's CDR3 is CASRPSSYNEQFF. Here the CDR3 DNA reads TGTGCCAGCAGGCCGAGCTCCTACAATGAGCAGTTCTTC.

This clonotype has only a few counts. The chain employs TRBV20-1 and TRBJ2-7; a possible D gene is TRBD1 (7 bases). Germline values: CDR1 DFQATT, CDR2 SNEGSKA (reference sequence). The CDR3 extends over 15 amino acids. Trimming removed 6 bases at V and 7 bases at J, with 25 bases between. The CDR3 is CSAIFWDSGFGEQYF. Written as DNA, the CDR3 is TGCAGTGCCATCTTTTGGGACAGCGGGTTTGGGGAGCAGTACTTC.

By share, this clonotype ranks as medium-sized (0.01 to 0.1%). The CDR3 sequence is CASHTGGYEQYF. The CDR3 coding sequence is TGCGCCAGCCACACAGGGGGCTACGAGCAGTACTTC. The J gene is TRBJ2-7, the V gene TRBV5-1, with 8 bases lining up with TRBD1. Trimming removed 7 bases from V and 3 bases from J; junction bases left unmatched: 3. CDR1 and CDR2 (germline): SGHRS, YFSETQ. There are 12 residues in the CDR3.

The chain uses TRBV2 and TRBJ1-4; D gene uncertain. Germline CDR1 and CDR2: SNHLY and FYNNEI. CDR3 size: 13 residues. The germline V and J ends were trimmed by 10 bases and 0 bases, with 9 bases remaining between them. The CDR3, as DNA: TGTGCCACTCGAGACTCAACTAATGAAAAACTGTTTTTT. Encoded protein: CATRDSTNEKLFF. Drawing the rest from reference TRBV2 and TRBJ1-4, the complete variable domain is EPEVTQTPSHQVTQMGQEVILRCVPISNHLYFYWYRQILGQKVEFLVSFYNNEISEKSEIFDDQFSVERPDGSNFTLKIRSTKLEDSAMYFCATRDSTNEKLFFGSGTQLSVL.

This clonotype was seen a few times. This CDR3 reads CASSWRLADAYNEQFF. For the CDR3, the DNA is TGTGCCAGCAGTTGGAGACTAGCCGACGCCTACAATGAGCAGTTCTTC. This sequence joins TRBV27 and TRBJ2-1; 7 nucleotides match TRBD2. The junction had 8 bases not matched to a gene; V was cut back by 4 bases and J by 2 bases. This CDR3 contains 16 residues. Germline CDR1 and CDR2: MNHEY and SMNVEV (reference sequence).

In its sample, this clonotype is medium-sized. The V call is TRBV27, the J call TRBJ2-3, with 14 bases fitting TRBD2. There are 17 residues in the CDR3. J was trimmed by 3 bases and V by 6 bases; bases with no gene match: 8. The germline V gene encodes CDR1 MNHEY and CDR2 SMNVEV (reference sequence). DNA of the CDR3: TGTGCCAGCAGCCGAAAGGGACTAGCGGGGGTTACAGATACGCAGTATTTT. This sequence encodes CASSRKGLAGVTDTQYF.

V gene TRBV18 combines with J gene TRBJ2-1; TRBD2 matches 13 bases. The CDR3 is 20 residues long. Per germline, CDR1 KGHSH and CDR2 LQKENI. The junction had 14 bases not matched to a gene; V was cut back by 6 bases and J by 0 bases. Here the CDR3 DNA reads TGTGCCAGCTCCCGTGCCGGGACTAGCGGGGTCCCTTTCTCCTACAATGAGCAGTTCTTC. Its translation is CASSRAGTSGVPFSYNEQFF.

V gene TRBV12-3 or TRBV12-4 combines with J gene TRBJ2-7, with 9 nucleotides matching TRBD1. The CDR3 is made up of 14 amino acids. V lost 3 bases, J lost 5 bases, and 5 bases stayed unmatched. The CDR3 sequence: CASSFGTGPNEQYF. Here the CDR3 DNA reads TGTGCCAGCAGTTTTGGGACAGGGCCCAACGAGCAGTACTTC.